The 30 T cell receptor beta chains listed next were all sequenced from one sample in a study of T cells expressing NK-cell markers. TCRdb re-called the 5' RACE reads and gives one entry per CDR3 protein, without DNA. This sample's table reports about 460,000 distinct CDR3 sequences. The sample consisted of blood T cells: a sorted CD56 or NKG2C T cell subset, CD4+ or CD8+ T cells, or bulk PBMC T cells (not recorded which). The receptors originated from a woman in her fifties or sixties in good health.

The chain is built from TRBV2 and TRBJ1-1; the D call of TRBD1 rests on TCRdb alone, since no DNA is present to check it. CDR3 size: 14 residues. Germline V lookup: CDR1 SNHLY, CDR2 FYNNEI. Here the CDR3 reads CATRSPGENTEAFF. Looking up the rest from reference TRBV2 and TRBJ1-1 gives the full variable domain: EPEVTQTPSHQVTQMGQEVILRCVPISNHLYFYWYRQILGQKVEFLVSFYNNEISEKSEIFDDQFSVERPDGSNFTLKIRSTKLEDSAMYFCATRSPGENTEAFFGQGTRLTVV.

V usage is TRBV15 and J usage is TRBJ2-7. This CDR3 region has 13 residues. Germline values: CDR1 LNHNV, CDR2 YYDKDF (reference sequence). The CDR3 loop reads CATSRVGSDEQYF.

This chain joins TRBV7-2 and TRBJ2-4. CDR1 is SGHTA, CDR2 FQGNSA, per germline. The CDR3 loop spans 12 amino acids. CDR3: CASSLVVEVQYF.

The chain joins TRBV7-2 to TRBJ2-3; TCRdb selects TRBD1, and the lack of DNA leaves this call unchecked. The CDR3 consists of 11 residues. Germline CDR1 reads SGHTA; CDR2 reads FQGNSA. The CDR3 is CARRRGFTQYF.

The rearrangement joins TRBV10-2 to TRBJ2-2; lacking DNA, the TRBD2 call made by TCRdb goes unchecked. The V gene's germline CDR1 is WSHSY and CDR2 SAAADI. The CDR3 is 19 residues long. Here the CDR3 reads CASSESISGTHPNTGELFF.

The V and J genes are TRBV7-3 and TRBJ2-3; the D call of TRBD2 rests on TCRdb alone, since no DNA is present to check it. Per germline, CDR1 SGHTA and CDR2 FQGTGA. The CDR3 sequence is 15 residues long. CDR3: CASSLVADTTDTQYF.

The chain recombines TRBV9 with TRBJ1-2. The CDR3 loop spans 13 amino acids. Germline loops: CDR1 SGDLS, CDR2 YYNGEE. This CDR3 is CASSVTPNYGYTF.

The rearrangement uses TRBV3-1 and TRBJ2-3. Germline V gives CDR1 LGHDT, CDR2 YNNKEL (reference sequence). The CDR3 spans 12 residues. CDR3 amino acids: CASSPGLATQYF.

This chain joins TRBV20-1 and TRBJ1-4; TCRdb returns TRBD1, unconfirmable since there is no DNA. In germline, CDR1 is DFQATT, CDR2 SNEGSKA (reference sequence). The CDR3 runs 15 residues. CDR3 sequence reads: CSARGGGQLNEKLFF.

The gene calls are TRBV12-3 or TRBV12-4 and TRBJ1-2; checking the TCRdb D call of TRBD1 is not possible without DNA. This CDR3 is 14 amino acids long. The CDR3 reads CASSFRQRRNGYTF.

The chain uses TRBV12-3 or TRBV12-4 and TRBJ1-2; TCRdb lists TRBD1, though no DNA is available to test this call. This CDR3 has 15 amino acids. CDR3: CASSYLQGLLYGYTF.

The genes are TRBV24-1 and TRBJ2-3; no DNA is available, so the TRBD1 call from TCRdb remains unchecked. Germline V gene data show CDR1 as KGHDR and CDR2 as SFDVKD. The CDR3 length is 16 residues. The CDR3 is CATSDFRAPGTDTQYF.

J is TRBJ1-1 and V is TRBV25-1; with no DNA, the TCRdb D assignment of TRBD1 cannot be verified. Germline V CDR1 and CDR2: MGHDK, SYGVNS. The CDR3 sequence is 13 residues long. The CDR3 reads CASTQGLNTEAFF.

The V call is TRBV6-5, the J call TRBJ2-5; as DNA is missing, the TRBD2 call by TCRdb cannot be tested. From germline, CDR1 is MNHEY and CDR2 SVGAGI. CDR3 length: 15 amino acids. CDR3 region: CASTELAGGEETQYF.

V and J are TRBV14 and TRBJ2-1; TCRdb calls TRBD1, which cannot be checked without DNA. Germline CDR1 and CDR2: SGHDN and FVKESK. The CDR3 is 15 amino acids. The chain's CDR3 is CASSQGRAGNNEQFF.

The chain recombines TRBV12-3 or TRBV12-4 with TRBJ1-5; TCRdb lists TRBD1, though no DNA is available to test this call. The CDR3 runs 16 residues. CDR3 loop: CASRRQKNNSNQPQHF.

This chain joins TRBV11-2 and TRBJ1-2; TCRdb's D call of TRBD1 is untestable without DNA. Germline V gene lookup returns CDR1 SGHAT and CDR2 FQNNGV. The CDR3 sequence is 14 residues long. The CDR3 loop is CASSLDRPNYGYTF.

The chain combines TRBV20-1 with TRBJ2-5; TCRdb returns TRBD2, unconfirmable since there is no DNA. Germline lookup yields CDR1 DFQATT and CDR2 SNEGSKA (reference sequence). The CDR3 is made up of 11 amino acids. CDR3 residues: CSAQARETQYF.

The rearrangement joins TRBV6-2 or TRBV6-3 to TRBJ2-2; TCRdb outputs TRBD2, but without DNA this stays unchecked. The CDR3 spans 16 residues. Per the germline V gene, CDR1 is MNHEY and CDR2 is SVGEGT. This chain's CDR3 is CASQDRGRAVTGELFF.

This chain links TRBV7-3 with TRBJ2-1; TCRdb's assignment of TRBD2 cannot be checked, as there is no DNA. The CDR3 is 16 amino acids. Germline CDR1 SGHTA, CDR2 FQGTGA. Here the CDR3 reads CASSSPLAGVQSEQFF.

V is TRBV18 and J is TRBJ2-7; the D gene TCRdb calls, TRBD1, cannot be checked with no DNA. Per the germline V gene, CDR1 is KGHSH and CDR2 is LQKENI. The CDR3 extends over 13 amino acids. The CDR3 protein is CASSPLGVGEQYF.

V gene TRBV6-5 combines with J gene TRBJ2-1. Germline V gene data show CDR1 as MNHEY and CDR2 as SVGAGI. The CDR3 spans 13 residues. CDR3 sequence: CASTFTRNNEQFF.

J is TRBJ1-2 and V is TRBV12-3 or TRBV12-4. The CDR3 is 13 residues long. The CDR3 loop reads CASSADFVYGYTF.

The chain couples TRBV5-6 to TRBJ1-2. Germline lookup yields CDR1 SGHDT and CDR2 YYEEEE. The CDR3 runs 15 residues. CDR3 sequence: CASSLNVGANYGYTF.

The chain combines TRBV20-1 with TRBJ2-1; TCRdb's D call of TRBD1 is untestable without DNA. Germline CDR1 DFQATT, CDR2 SNEGSKA (reference sequence). CDR3 size: 15 residues. CDR3 sequence: CSAGPQWEAGGEQFF.

The J gene is TRBJ2-3, the V gene TRBV3-1; TCRdb outputs TRBD1, but without DNA this stays unchecked. The CDR3 runs 14 residues. The germline V gene encodes CDR1 LGHDT and CDR2 YNNKEL (reference sequence). The CDR3 loop reads CASSTRGGGDTQYF.

V usage is TRBV7-8 and J usage is TRBJ2-7; TCRdb names TRBD1, which stays unverified in the absence of DNA. CDR1 and CDR2 (germline): SGHVS, FQNEAQ. The CDR3 extends over 14 amino acids. The CDR3: CASSFGTQTYEQYF.

This chain uses TRBV20-1 with TRBJ2-5; checking the TCRdb D call of TRBD1 is not possible without DNA. Germline CDR1 reads DFQATT; CDR2 reads SNEGSKA (reference sequence). The CDR3 loop spans 14 amino acids. CDR3 in amino acids: CSAIQTGGGETQYF.

The chain combines TRBV27 with TRBJ2-1; TCRdb designates TRBD2, a call that cannot be tested without DNA. The germline gives CDR1 MNHEY, CDR2 SMNVEV (reference sequence). The CDR3 is 18 amino acids. The CDR3 sequence is CASSLSGRHLMGYNEQFF.

V and J are TRBV9 and TRBJ2-7; TCRdb indicates TRBD2, and absent DNA this call remains unverified. Per germline, CDR1 SGDLS and CDR2 YYNGEE. This CDR3 region has 15 residues. The CDR3 reads CASSVGLDGTYEQYF. The variable domain in full, completed from reference TRBV9 and TRBJ2-7, reads DSGVTQTPKHLITATGQRVTLRCSPRSGDLSVYWYQQSLDQGLQFLIQYYNGEERAKGNILERFSAQQFPDLHSELNLSSLELGDSALYFCASSVGLDGTYEQYFGPGTRLTVT.